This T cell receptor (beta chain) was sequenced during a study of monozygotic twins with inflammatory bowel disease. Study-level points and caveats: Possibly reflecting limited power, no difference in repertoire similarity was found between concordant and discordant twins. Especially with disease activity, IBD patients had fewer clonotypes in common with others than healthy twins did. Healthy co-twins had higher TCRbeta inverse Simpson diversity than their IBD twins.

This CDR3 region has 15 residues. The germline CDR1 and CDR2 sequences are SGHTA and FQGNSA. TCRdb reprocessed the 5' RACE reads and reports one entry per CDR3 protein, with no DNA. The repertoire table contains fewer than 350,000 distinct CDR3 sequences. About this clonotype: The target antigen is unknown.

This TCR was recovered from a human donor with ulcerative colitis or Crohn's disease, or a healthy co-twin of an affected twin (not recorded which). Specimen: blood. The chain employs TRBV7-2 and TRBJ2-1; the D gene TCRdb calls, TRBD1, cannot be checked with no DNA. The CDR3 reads CASSLVQGSNNEQFF.